This T cell receptor beta chain was retrieved from a study of blood T cells in healthy people across ages. Donor samples were obtained from healthy Caucasian individuals from Russia, aged about 6 to 95. PCR was performed a second time for about 6 to 11 cycles using a sample-barcoded 5' primer and a J-beta primer mix. TCRdb independently ran MiXCR on the 5' RACE reads; one entry per CDR3 protein. The table shows approximately 900,000 distinct CDR3 sequences, with about 28% occurring only once. With 0 bases removed from V and 6 bases from J, the gap between germline ends came to 16 bases. Per the germline V gene, CDR1 is SGHRS and CDR2 is YFSETQ. The CDR3 extends over 15 amino acids. This clonotype appeared a few times. These data were likewise used in another study, on T cells of mothers and their children.

This sequence joins TRBV5-1 and TRBJ2-7; tentative D call: TRBD2 (6 bases). This clonotype was obtained from a woman between 40 and 50 years old in good health. The specimen was blood. CDR3 protein: CASSLGGTPAGEQYF. The CDR3 nucleotides are TGCGCCAGCAGCTTGGGCGGGACGCCCGCCGGCGAGCAGTACTTC.